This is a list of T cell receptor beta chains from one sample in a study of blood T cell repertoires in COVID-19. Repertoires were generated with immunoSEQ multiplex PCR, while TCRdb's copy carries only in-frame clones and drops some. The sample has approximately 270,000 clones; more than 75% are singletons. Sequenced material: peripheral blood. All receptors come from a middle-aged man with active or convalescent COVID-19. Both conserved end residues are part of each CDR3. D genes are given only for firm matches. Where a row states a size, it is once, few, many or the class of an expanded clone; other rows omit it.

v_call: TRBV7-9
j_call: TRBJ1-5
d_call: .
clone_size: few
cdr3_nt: TGTGCCAGCAGCTTAAACAGGGAAAATCAGCCCCAGCATTTT
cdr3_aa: CASSLNRENQPQHF

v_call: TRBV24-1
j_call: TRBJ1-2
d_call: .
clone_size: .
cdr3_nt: TGTGCCACCAGTGAACCCAGGGGCCATGGCTACACCTTC
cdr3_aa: CATSEPRGHGYTF

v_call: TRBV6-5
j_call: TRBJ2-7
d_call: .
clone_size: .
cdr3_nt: TGTGCCAGCACTTCGACAGCCTACGAGCAGTACTTC
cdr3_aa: CASTSTAYEQYF

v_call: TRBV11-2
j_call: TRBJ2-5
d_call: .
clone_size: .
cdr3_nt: TGTGCCAGCAGCGGATCGGGGGTCCCTGGAGAGACCCAGTACTTC
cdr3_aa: CASSGSGVPGETQYF

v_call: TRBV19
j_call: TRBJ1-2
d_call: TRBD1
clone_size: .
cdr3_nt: TGTGCCAGTAGCCTCTATATAGTTCGGGACAGGGATGTGTATGGCTACACCTTC
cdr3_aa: CASSLYIVRDRDVYGYTF

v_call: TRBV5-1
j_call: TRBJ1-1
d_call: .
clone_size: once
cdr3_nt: TGCGCCAGCAGCATAATGGACAGAGTTGGGACTGAAGCTTTCTTT
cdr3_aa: CASSIMDRVGTEAFF

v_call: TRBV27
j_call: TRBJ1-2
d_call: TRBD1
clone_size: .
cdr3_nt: TGTGCCAGCAGCGGGACAGGGAGGGGGTGGGGCTACACCTTC
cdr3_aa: CASSGTGRGWGYTF

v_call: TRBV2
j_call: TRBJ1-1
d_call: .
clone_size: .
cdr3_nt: TGTGCCAGCAGTGCTGAGGGGAACACTGAAGCTTTCTTT
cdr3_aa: CASSAEGNTEAFF

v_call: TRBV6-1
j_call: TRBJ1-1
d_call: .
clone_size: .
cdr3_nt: TGTGCCAGCAGCGAAGGTGGGGCACAGGCCTTTGAAGCTTTCTTT
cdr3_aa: CASSEGGAQAFEAFF

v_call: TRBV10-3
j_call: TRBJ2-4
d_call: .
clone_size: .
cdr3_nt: TGTGCCATCAGTGACCGAAACATTCAGTACTTC
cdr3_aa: CAISDRNIQYF

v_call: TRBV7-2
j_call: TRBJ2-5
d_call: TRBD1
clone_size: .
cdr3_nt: TGTGCCAGCAGCTTAGGACTAAGGGACAGCCACCAAGAGACCCAGTACTTC
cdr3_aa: CASSLGLRDSHQETQYF

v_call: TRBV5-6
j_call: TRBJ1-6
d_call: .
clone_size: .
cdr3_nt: TGTGCCAGCAGCTTGGGGGGACTCTATAATTCACCCCTCCACTTT
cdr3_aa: CASSLGGLYNSPLHF

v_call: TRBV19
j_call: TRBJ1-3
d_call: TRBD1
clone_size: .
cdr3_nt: TGTGCCAGTAGTTACCGGACAGGGCCCTCTGGAAACACCATATATTTT
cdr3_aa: CASSYRTGPSGNTIYF

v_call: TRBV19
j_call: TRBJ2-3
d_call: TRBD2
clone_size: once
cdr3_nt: TGTGCCAGTAGTATGGGGACTACCTCGGGTGGGGCAGATACGCAGTATTTT
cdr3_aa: CASSMGTTSGGADTQYF

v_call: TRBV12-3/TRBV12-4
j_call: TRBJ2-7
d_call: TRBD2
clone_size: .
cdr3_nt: TGTGCCAGCAGCAGACTAGCCTCCTACGAGCAGTACTTC
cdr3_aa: CASSRLASYEQYF

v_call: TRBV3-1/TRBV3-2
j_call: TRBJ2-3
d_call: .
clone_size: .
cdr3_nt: TGTGCCAGCAGCCAAATTGGCGGGGGCAACACAGATACGCAGTATTTT
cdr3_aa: CASSQIGGGNTDTQYF